This is a list of T cell receptor beta chains from one sample in a study of identical twins. Each CDR3 protein gets one entry after TCRdb re-called the 5' RACE reads with MiXCR. The sample has 500,000 to 650,000 distinct CDR3 sequences; around 22% are singletons. These data were also filed under a second study, of yellow fever vaccine responses in identical twins.

Sequencing was performed on CD4+ T cells sorted from blood. Receptors originate from a woman aged 18-30 years in good health. Both conserved end residues are part of each CDR3. The D gene is left open where the match is weak.

j_call | d_call | v_call | cdr3_aa
TRBJ2-6 | - | TRBV29-1 | CSISSGANVLTF
TRBJ2-5 | - | TRBV28 | CASRPGRNQETQYF
TRBJ2-7 | TRBD1 | TRBV25-1 | CASSAPGQGVGEQYF
TRBJ1-6 | - | TRBV27 | CASSFEGTSYNSPLHF
TRBJ1-6 | TRBD1 | TRBV12-3/TRBV12-4 | CASRFLTGVNSPLHF
TRBJ1-1 | - | TRBV5-1 | CASSLSPHEAFF
TRBJ1-5 | TRBD1 | TRBV12-3/TRBV12-4 | CASSGQGSGNQPQHF
TRBJ2-1 | TRBD1 | TRBV7-8 | CASSWGQGLLNEQFF
TRBJ2-5 | TRBD1 | TRBV15 | CATSRDRGVQETQYF
TRBJ2-5 | - | TRBV7-9 | CASSYLTSEAGTQYF
TRBJ1-4 | - | TRBV25-1 | CASGATGVDEKLFF
TRBJ1-5 | - | TRBV28 | CASSLEGGSYQPQHF
TRBJ2-1 | TRBD2 | TRBV5-1 | CASSWRLAGDREQFF
TRBJ2-1 | TRBD2 | TRBV10-3 | CAISDFLAGQSYNEQFF
TRBJ1-2 | TRBD1 | TRBV18 | CASSPPDRDNYGYTF
TRBJ1-5 | - | TRBV7-8 | CASSLNPSNQPQHF
TRBJ2-1 | - | TRBV6-5 | CASSYSGVGMVYNEQFF
TRBJ2-2 | - | TRBV29-1 | CSVESMRAPNTGELFF
TRBJ2-5 | TRBD2 | TRBV7-7 | CASSLKREGLAGETQYF
TRBJ2-1 | - | TRBV20-1 | CSASRRNEQFF
TRBJ2-3 | TRBD2 | TRBV28 | CASSLTGTKNTDTQYF
TRBJ2-7 | - | TRBV5-1 | CASSLAAGDSYEQYF
TRBJ2-1 | - | TRBV20-1 | CSARGGHNEQFF
TRBJ2-2 | - | TRBV20-1 | CSARLAWSSTGELFF
TRBJ2-7 | - | TRBV4-1 | CASSQDGGTSEQYF
TRBJ1-2 | - | TRBV20-1 | CSARPTGTTNYGYTF
TRBJ1-4 | - | TRBV29-1 | CSVEIQGAEKLFF
TRBJ1-2 | TRBD1 | TRBV12-3/TRBV12-4 | CASSAGTGFGYTF
TRBJ1-5 | - | TRBV13 | CASSWDTDSNQPQHF
TRBJ2-1 | TRBD1 | TRBV11-2 | CASSHFQGATYNEQFF
TRBJ2-6 | TRBD1 | TRBV12-3/TRBV12-4 | CASSRTGHPGANVLTF
TRBJ2-7 | - | TRBV7-6 | CASGAGQYYEQYF
TRBJ2-3 | TRBD2 | TRBV20-1 | CSARDAIAGGSDTQYF
TRBJ2-4 | - | TRBV7-2 | CASSPGNNLAKNIQYF
TRBJ2-4 | TRBD2 | TRBV5-6 | CASSYGTSGRWNIQYF
TRBJ1-2 | TRBD1 | TRBV9 | CASSVAGQGVFGYTF
TRBJ2-7 | - | TRBV9 | CASSVAAESSYEQYF
TRBJ2-1 | TRBD2 | TRBV5-5 | CASSHLTSSGEQFF
TRBJ1-6 | TRBD1 | TRBV6-1 | CASTGTGATFYNSPLHF
TRBJ2-1 | TRBD2 | TRBV24-1 | CATSDPRPGLAAHGEQFF
TRBJ2-2 | - | TRBV14 | CASSQQGTLPGELFF
TRBJ1-1 | - | TRBV14 | CASSKVNTEAFF
TRBJ2-5 | - | TRBV7-9 | CASSHRGEETQYF
TRBJ2-2 | - | TRBV5-1 | CASSLSTGTGELFF
TRBJ2-2 | - | TRBV4-1 | CASSQDVADPRELFF
TRBJ2-1 | TRBD2 | TRBV18 | CASSPDGGDIYNEQFF
TRBJ2-7 | TRBD2 | TRBV6-1 | CASSGFKAGMDEQYF
TRBJ1-1 | - | TRBV28 | CASSLSGLGSEAFF
TRBJ2-2 | - | TRBV5-1 | CASKPLAINTGELFF
TRBJ2-2 | - | TRBV6-1 | CASRDSKINTGELFF